The source of this TCR beta chain is a study of blood T cells in healthy people across ages. Study-level results: Researchers report that TCR beta diversity correlated strongly with naive T cell percentage.

The second PCR ran roughly 6 to 12 cycles with a sample-barcoded 5' primer and J-beta primers. TCRdb reanalysed the 5' RACE reads using MiXCR and keeps one entry per CDR3 protein. The table has around 1.7 million distinct CDR3 sequences, 28% seen once. In each sample, at least 6.5 million PBMCs were isolated. There are many counts of this clonotype. The antigen remains unidentified. The sequenced sample consisted of blood. The sequence derives from a young woman in good health.

CDR3 loop: CSARDMANPYEQYF. The CDR3, as DNA: TGCAGTGCTAGAGATATGGCTAACCCCTACGAGCAGTACTTC. The chain has TRBV20-1 and TRBJ2-7; D ambiguous. The CDR3 consists of 14 residues. Germline V lookup: CDR1 DFQATT, CDR2 SNEGSKA (reference sequence). The V end was cut by 0 bases, the J end by 2 bases, with 11 bases between.